One and the same sample provided the 17 T cell receptor beta chains below, sequenced in a study of glioma-infiltrating T cells after dendritic cell vaccination. Method: immunoSEQ multiplex PCR; TCRdb's copy keeps in-frame clones and lacks some. The sample carries more than 95,000 clones, 81% recorded once. Sequenced here: blood, sampled before dendritic cell vaccination. The receptors derive from a human donor with glioblastoma.

This sequence joins TRBV2 and TRBJ2-7; 8 bases map to TRBD1. The CDR3 is made up of 13 amino acids. The trim removed 4 bases at V and 7 bases at J, leaving 6 bases unmatched. CDR1 and CDR2 (germline): SNHLY, FYNNEI. The chain's CDR3 is CASSVQGAGEQYF. The CDR3 DNA is TGTGCCAGCAGTGTCCAGGGGGCGGGGGAGCAGTACTTC.

The rearrangement links TRBV27 to TRBJ2-3; TRBD1 might be the D (6 bases). With 2 bases removed from V and 0 bases from J, the gap between germline ends came to 12 bases. Germline CDR1 MNHEY, CDR2 SMNVEV (reference sequence). This CDR3 has 16 residues. CDR3 coding DNA: TGTGCCAGCAGTTTACTAACAGGGAGAAGCACAGATACGCAGTATTTT. Translation: CASSLLTGRSTDTQYF.

This chain links TRBV6-5 with TRBJ1-2; TRBD1 agrees at 10 bases. The CDR3 is 16 residues long. Losses at the gene ends were 2 bases for V and 5 bases for J; bases not matched to a gene: 8. Germline V lookup: CDR1 MNHEY, CDR2 SVGAGI. The CDR3 DNA reads as TGTGCCAGCAGTTACCTTAGGACAGGGGGTGGTTATGGCTACACCTTC. This sequence encodes CASSYLRTGGGYGYTF.

This clone was counted a single time. The J gene is TRBJ2-1, the V gene TRBV30; 9 bases align to TRBD2. V was pared by 0 bases and J by 2 bases, with 11 bases of the junction left unmatched. The CDR3 length is 18 residues. Germline values: CDR1 GTSNPN, CDR2 SVGIG (reference sequence). The CDR3 loop reads CAWSVLGLAGSTYNEQFF. The CDR3 DNA sequence: TGTGCCTGGAGTGTACTTGGGCTAGCGGGGAGTACCTACAATGAGCAGTTCTTC. Variable domain in full (rest from reference TRBV30 and TRBJ2-1): SQTIHQWPATLVQPVGSPLSLECTVEGTSNPNLYWYRQAAGRGLQLLFYSVGIGQISSEVPQNLSASRPQDRQFILSSKKLLLSDSGFYLCAWSVLGLAGSTYNEQFFGPGTRLTVL.

The chain recombines TRBV5-4 with TRBJ1-1; 10 nucleotides agree with TRBD1. CDR1 SGHNT and CDR2 YYREEE come from the germline V gene (reference sequence). V dropped 4 bases and J dropped 3; count of bases not matched to a gene: 15. This CDR3 comprises 18 residues. CDR3: CASSQELFRQGADTEAFF. The CDR3 DNA reads TGTGCCAGCAGCCAAGAACTATTCAGACAGGGGGCAGACACTGAAGCTTTCTTT.

The chain links TRBV7-2 to TRBJ1-5; D is ambiguous. Trimming shortened V by 2 bases and J by 7 bases, and 15 bases separated the two germline ends. Germline V gives CDR1 SGHTA, CDR2 FQGNSA. The CDR3 sequence is 15 residues long. Here the CDR3 DNA reads TGTGCCAGCAGCTTATGGGCAGAGGGTTTGCAGCCCCAGCATTTT. This codes for CASSLWAEGLQPQHF.

The chain links TRBV11-3 to TRBJ2-5; D might be TRBD2 (7 bases). The germline CDR1 and CDR2 sequences are SGHNT and YENEEA. The CDR3 loop spans 14 amino acids. Trimming left V 6 bases short and J 5 bases short, with 16 bases between. CDR3 region: CASRHGGGAETQYF. Here the CDR3 DNA reads TGTGCCAGCAGGCATGGGGGGGGCGCGGAGACCCAGTACTTC.

V and J are TRBV2 and TRBJ2-7; D gene ambiguous. The CDR3 spans 14 residues. The V gene's germline CDR1 is SNHLY and CDR2 FYNNEI. The germline V and J ends were trimmed by 7 bases and 1 base, with 14 bases remaining between them. The CDR3 sequence is CASTNIEASYEQYF. The CDR3 nucleotides read TGTGCCAGCACGAACATTGAGGCATCCTACGAGCAGTACTTC.

The chain combines TRBV7-2 with TRBJ2-5; TRBD1 agrees at 10 bases. This CDR3 has 16 residues. V was pared by 8 bases and J by 1 base, with 10 bases of the junction left unmatched. CDR1 is SGHTA and CDR2 is FQGNSA in the germline V gene. As DNA, the CDR3 is TGTGCCAGCGCGAGACAGGGGGCTAGGGGCCAAGAGACCCAGTACTTC. Translation: CASARQGARGQETQYF.

This chain joins TRBV4-1 and TRBJ2-3; D possibly corresponds to TRBD2 (7 bases). The germline V and J ends were trimmed by 2 bases and 4 bases, with 13 bases remaining between them. Germline lookup yields CDR1 MGHRA and CDR2 YSYEKL. This CDR3 is built from 15 residues. CDR3 sequence: CASSQLGGQSDTQYF. For the CDR3, the DNA is TGCGCCAGCAGCCAACTGGGGGGGCAATCAGATACGCAGTATTTT.

The V call is TRBV14, the J call TRBJ2-5; 7 bases are a match to TRBD1. Losses at the gene ends were 0 bases for V and 5 bases for J; bases not matched to a gene: 6. CDR1 SGHDN and CDR2 FVKESK come from the germline V gene. CDR3 length equals 15 residues. CDR3: CASSQETGPRETQYF. As DNA, the CDR3 is TGTGCCAGCAGCCAAGAGACAGGGCCGAGGGAGACCCAGTACTTC.

The gene calls are TRBV7-9 and TRBJ1-1; D is possibly TRBD1 (5 bases). Germline V CDR1 and CDR2: SEHNR, FQNEAQ (reference sequence). The CDR3 consists of 17 residues. The germline V and J ends were trimmed by 1 base and 0 bases, with 15 bases remaining between them. The CDR3 sequence: CASSLGPHPGVNTEAFF. The CDR3 DNA is TGTGCCAGCAGCTTAGGGCCCCACCCGGGGGTGAACACTGAAGCTTTCTTT.

V gene TRBV18 combines with J gene TRBJ1-2; 7 bases map to TRBD1. The CDR3 sequence is 15 residues long. CDR1 KGHSH and CDR2 LQKENI come from the germline V gene. V lost 3 bases and J lost 7; bases outside the gene matches: 11. The CDR3 sequence: CASSPTGNSAGGYTF. The CDR3 DNA reads as TGTGCCAGCTCACCGACAGGGAACAGTGCGGGTGGCTACACCTTC.

The chain has TRBV4-1 and TRBJ2-1; 12 bases are a match to TRBD2. This CDR3 contains 19 residues. Trimming removed 4 bases from V and 1 base from J; junction bases left unmatched: 11. The V gene's germline CDR1 is MGHRA and CDR2 YSYEKL. This chain's CDR3 is CASSRILAGGQISYNEQFF. The CDR3 DNA reads TGCGCCAGCAGCCGAATACTAGCGGGGGGACAAATATCCTACAATGAGCAGTTCTTC.

V and J are TRBV6-1 and TRBJ2-7; D might be TRBD2 (5 bases). Germline CDR1 reads MNHNS; CDR2 reads SASEGT. This CDR3 has 13 amino acids. V was shortened by 7 bases and J by 9 bases, with 19 bases between the two germline ends. The CDR3 region is CASTRARSLGQYF. CDR3 DNA sequence: TGTGCCAGCACGAGGGCCAGGTCCCTCGGGCAGTACTTC.

The chain is built from TRBV30 and TRBJ1-6; D is unresolved. Germline V CDR1 and CDR2: GTSNPN, SVGIG (reference sequence). The CDR3 has 14 residues. Trimming stripped 5 bases from V and 10 bases from J, with 18 bases between. The CDR3 loop reads CAWLRTPRGSPLHF. CDR3 DNA sequence: TGTGCCTGGCTTCGGACGCCACGCGGGTCACCCCTCCACTTT. Combining the CDR3 with reference TRBV30 and TRBJ1-6 gives the whole variable domain SQTIHQWPATLVQPVGSPLSLECTVEGTSNPNLYWYRQAAGRGLQLLFYSVGIGQISSEVPQNLSASRPQDRQFILSSKKLLLSDSGFYLCAWLRTPRGSPLHFGNGTRLTVT.

CDR3 nucleotide sequence: TGTGCCAGCAGTTACTTAACAGGGGGCGGCAATCAGCCCCAGCATTTT. This codes for CASSYLTGGGNQPQHF. The chain employs TRBV6-6 and TRBJ1-5; the match to TRBD1 covers 9 bases. The V and J ends lost 1 base and 2 bases, in that order; junction bases with no gene match: 3. This CDR3 region has 16 residues. Germline V gene data show CDR1 as MNHNY and CDR2 as SVGAGI (reference sequence).